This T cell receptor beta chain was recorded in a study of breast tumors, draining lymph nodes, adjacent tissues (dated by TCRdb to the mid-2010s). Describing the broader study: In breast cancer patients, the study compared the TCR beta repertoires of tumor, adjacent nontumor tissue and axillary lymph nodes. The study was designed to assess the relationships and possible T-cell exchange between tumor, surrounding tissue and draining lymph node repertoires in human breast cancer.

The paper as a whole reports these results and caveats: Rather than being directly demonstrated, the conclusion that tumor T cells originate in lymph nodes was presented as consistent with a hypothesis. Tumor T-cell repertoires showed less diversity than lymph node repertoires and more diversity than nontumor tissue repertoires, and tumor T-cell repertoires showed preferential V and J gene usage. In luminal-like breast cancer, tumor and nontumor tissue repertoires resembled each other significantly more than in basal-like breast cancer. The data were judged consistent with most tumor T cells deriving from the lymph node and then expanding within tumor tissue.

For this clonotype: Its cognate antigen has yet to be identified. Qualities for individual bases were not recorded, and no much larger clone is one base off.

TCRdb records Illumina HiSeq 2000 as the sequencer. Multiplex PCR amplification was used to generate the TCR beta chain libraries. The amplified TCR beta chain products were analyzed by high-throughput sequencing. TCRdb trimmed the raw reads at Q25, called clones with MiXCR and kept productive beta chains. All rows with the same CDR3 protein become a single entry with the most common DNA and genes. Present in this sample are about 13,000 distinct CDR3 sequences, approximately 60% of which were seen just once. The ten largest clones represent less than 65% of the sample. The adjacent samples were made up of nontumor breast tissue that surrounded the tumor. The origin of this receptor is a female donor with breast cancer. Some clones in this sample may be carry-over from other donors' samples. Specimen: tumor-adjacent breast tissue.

The DNA reads TGTGCCAGCAGTGCGGACAGGGAAAAACTGTTTTTT. Its amino acids are CASSADREKLFF. The chain is encoded by TRBV2 joined to TRBJ1-4; 7 nucleotides in the junction match TRBD1. According to the germline V gene, CDR1 reads SNHLY and CDR2 reads FYNNEI. CDR3 length: 12 amino acids, cysteine to phenylalanine. The kept DNA is CDR3 alone, 36 bases in frame from the first base. V is cut back by 4 bases and J by 8 bases, with 1 base in the junction unmatched.